The 26 T cell receptor beta chains below come from one sample, sequenced in a study of identical twins listed by TCRdb under 2016. The receptor library was made with 5' RACE. The instrument was an Illumina HiSeq 2000. TCRdb reanalyzed the raw reads on its own, using fastp at Q25 for trimming and MiXCR for clone calling, and kept in-frame beta chains. For every CDR3 protein sequence, its rows merge into one entry that carries the most common genes and DNA. Across this sample there are more than 1.5 million distinct CDR3 sequences, with less than 35% seen only once. The top ten clones comprise over 0.25% of the sample. The sample was cord blood. These receptors originate from a newborn girl in good health.

This chain joins TRBV9 and TRBJ2-5; the match to TRBD1 covers 8 bases. The V gene's germline CDR1 is SGDLS and CDR2 YYNGEE. This CDR3 is 15 amino acids long. Trimming removed 0 bases from V and 11 bases from J; junction bases left unmatched: 12. The CDR3 DNA reads as TGTGCCAGCAGCGTAGCCGGGACAGGTCTTAATGAGCAGTACTTC. Protein: CASSVAGTGLNEQYF.

V usage is TRBV5-1 and J usage is TRBJ2-3, with 14 bases fitting TRBD2. Unmatched junction bases numbered 5, after V lost 2 bases and J lost 0 bases. This CDR3 has 18 residues. Germline CDR1 SGHRS, CDR2 YFSETQ. CDR3 in DNA: TGCGCCAGCAGCTTCGGACTAGCGGGGGGCCCTAGCACAGATACGCAGTATTTT. It encodes CASSFGLAGGPSTDTQYF. Looking up the rest from reference TRBV5-1 and TRBJ2-3 gives the full variable domain: KAGVTQTPRYLIKTRGQQVTLSCSPISGHRSVSWYQQTPGQGLQFLFEYFSETQRNKGNFPGRFSGRQFSNSRSEMNVSTLELGDSALYLCASSFGLAGGPSTDTQYFGPGTRLTVL.

This clonotype turned up a few times. The chain recombines TRBV4-2 with TRBJ2-5, with D tentatively TRBD1 or TRBD2 (5 bases each). This CDR3 has 15 amino acids. Trimming shortened V by 4 bases and J by 2 bases, and 14 bases separated the two germline ends. Germline lookup yields CDR1 LGHNA and CDR2 YNFKEQ. CDR3 residues: CASSLIPGPQETQYF. CDR3 sequence (DNA): TGTGCCAGCAGCCTAATACCGGGGCCACAAGAGACCCAGTACTTC.

This clonotype appeared a few times. The genes are TRBV7-2 and TRBJ1-4, with a weak D call TRBD1 (5 bases). CDR1 and CDR2 (germline): SGHTA, FQGNSA. This CDR3 is built from 15 residues. Trimming cost V 1 base and J 4 bases, with 10 bases left between them. CDR3 sequence reads: CASSLGGPFNEKLFF. The DNA for the CDR3 is TGTGCCAGCAGCTTAGGGGGCCCCTTTAATGAAAAACTGTTTTTT.

In this sample, this clonotype turned up a few times. This chain uses TRBV7-6 with TRBJ2-1; D is undetermined. V was trimmed by 3 bases and J by 4 bases, leaving 25 bases between them. The CDR3 has 19 amino acids. Germline loops: CDR1 SGHVS, CDR2 FNYEAQ. The CDR3 DNA is TGTGCCAGCAGCTTGGCCTTTTACACCGGGCGGTCCCCGTACAATGAGCAGTTCTTC. This translates into CASSLAFYTGRSPYNEQFF.

Note on this clonotype: Germline is not matched at one junction end, which may reflect a read error. The chain couples TRBV6-5 to TRBJ1-1; D call uncertain. Germline V gives CDR1 MNHEY, CDR2 SVGAGI. The CDR3 spans 12 residues. Here the CDR3 DNA reads TGTGCCAGCATTTACGGCAACACTGAAGCTTTCTTT. It specifies CASIYGNTEAFF.

The CDR3 nucleotides are TGTGCCAGCAGTTCGAATGGGATCTCCTACAATGAGCAGTACTTC. It yields the protein CASSSNGISYNEQYF. The chain couples TRBV6-2 or TRBV6-3 to TRBJ2-1, with D unclear. The J call could be wrong; TRBJ2-7 is a better fit for the DNA end. The CDR3 is 15 residues long. Germline values: CDR1 MNHEY, CDR2 SVGEGT.

Many counts were recorded for this clonotype. This rearrangement joins TRBV7-2 to TRBJ1-2; D gene ambiguous. V lost 0 bases and J 1 base, leaving 9 bases between the germline ends. The CDR3 totals 15 residues. Per germline, CDR1 SGHTA and CDR2 FQGNSA. This chain's CDR3 is CASSLAGQLNYGYTF. The DNA for the CDR3 is TGTGCCAGCAGCTTAGCGGGCCAACTTAACTATGGCTACACCTTC.

This rearrangement joins TRBV9 to TRBJ1-6; tentatively, D is TRBD1 (5 bases). The V gene's germline CDR1 is SGDLS and CDR2 YYNGEE. This CDR3 contains 15 residues. Trimming took off 4 bases at V and 6 bases at J, with 14 bases between the two ends. The CDR3 sequence: CASSLRQDTNSPLHF. The DNA for the CDR3 is TGTGCCAGCAGCCTAAGGCAGGACACTAATTCACCCCTCCACTTT.

This clonotype was detected only a few times. The genes are TRBV21-1 and TRBJ2-1; the tabulated D call, TRBD2, remains unverified against the DNA. TRBV21-1 is described as a pseudogene. The CDR3 extends over 14 amino acids. CDR3 amino acids: CASAGTRQVAPQFF. The CDR3 DNA follows: TGTGCCAGCGCCGGGACTAGACAAGTCGCGCCTCAGTTCTTC.

This clonotype was observed a handful of times. J is TRBJ2-7 and V is TRBV12-3 or TRBV12-4; weak D call: TRBD2 (6 bases). Near its end, the DNA agrees better with TRBJ2-5, so the J call may be wrong. This CDR3 is 13 amino acids long. CDR3 in amino acids: CASSLGGMETQYF. The DNA of the CDR3 is TGTGCCAGCAGTTTGGGGGGAATGGAGACCCAGTACTTC.

The gene calls are TRBV20-1 and TRBJ2-2, with D perhaps TRBD2 (6 bases). CDR3 size: 12 residues. Germline V gene sequence: CDR1 DFQATT, CDR2 SNEGSKA (reference sequence). V dropped 3 bases and J dropped 6 bases, with 8 bases sitting between them. The CDR3 is CSARIAAGELFF. CDR3 nucleotide sequence: TGCAGTGCTAGGATAGCGGCCGGGGAGCTGTTTTTT.

The chain couples TRBV14 to TRBJ2-3; no reliable D call. CDR3 length: 14 amino acids. Trimming cost V 0 bases and J 3 bases, with 7 bases left between them. Germline assignment: CDR1 SGHDN and CDR2 FVKESK. CDR3 DNA: TGTGCCAGCAGCCAAGATGTGATGACAGATACGCAGTATTTT. Its translation: CASSQDVMTDTQYF.

This clonotype has more than one count but fewer than ten. The chain employs TRBV21-1 and TRBJ1-2; no DNA check was done on the table's D call, TRBD1. TRBV21-1 is a recognized pseudogene. This CDR3 region has 15 residues. CDR3 nucleotides: TGTGCCAGCAGCAAAGCTTCGGACAGCGCCTATGGCTACACCTTC. Translated, it gives CASSKASDSAYGYTF.

J is TRBJ1-1 and V is TRBV20-1, with 9 positions matching TRBD1. The ends lost 3 bases at V and 7 bases at J; junction bases unmatched: 6. There are 13 residues in the CDR3. The germline gives CDR1 DFQATT, CDR2 SNEGSKA (reference sequence). The CDR3 bases are TGCAGTGCTAGCCAAGGGACAGGGTTTGAAGCTTTCTTT. This encodes CSASQGTGFEAFF.

Concerning this clonotype: This may stem from a read error, because a much larger clone lies one nucleotide away. The V gene is TRBV10-3, the J gene TRBJ1-2; a possible D gene is TRBD1 (5 bases). Trimming took 2 bases from V and 8 from J, leaving 6 bases between them. CDR1 ENHRY and CDR2 SYGVKD come from the germline V gene. This CDR3 region has 11 residues. The CDR3 reads CAISEGAGYTF. DNA for the CDR3: TGTGCCATCAGTGAGGGGGCGGGCTACACCTTC.

The CDR3 bases are TGTGCCAGCAGCCAAGCCTCAGGTCCTAGCACAGATACGCAGTATTTT. As protein: CASSQASGPSTDTQYF. The chain recombines TRBV3-1 with TRBJ2-3; no clear D gene. The germline V and J ends were trimmed by 1 base and 0 bases, with 11 bases remaining between them. There are 16 residues in the CDR3. CDR1 is LGHDT and CDR2 is YNNKEL in the germline V gene (reference sequence).

The V and J genes are TRBV6-1 and TRBJ1-2; D not certain. CDR3 length equals 14 residues. The germline gives CDR1 MNHNS, CDR2 SASEGT. V shed 1 base and J shed 1 base, with 7 bases lying between them. The CDR3 reads CASSEVGGNYGYTF. The CDR3 DNA sequence: TGTGCCAGCAGTGAAGTGGGAGGTAACTATGGCTACACCTTC.

This clonotype came up a few times. The V and J genes are TRBV6-1 and TRBJ1-1; D possibly corresponds to TRBD1 (6 bases). Germline lookup yields CDR1 MNHNS and CDR2 SASEGT. The CDR3 length is 13 residues. V lost 6 bases, J lost 4 bases, and 12 bases lay in between. The CDR3 DNA reads TGTGCCAGCAGAAGGGGGGGAGGCACTGAAGCTTTCTTT. It is translated as CASRRGGGTEAFF.

This clonotype was counted a few times. The gene calls are TRBV6-5 and TRBJ2-7; D unclear. Per germline, CDR1 MNHEY and CDR2 SVGAGI. The CDR3 is made up of 11 amino acids. Between the trimmed V and J ends, which lost 5 bases and 6 bases, there was a span of 8 bases. For the CDR3, the DNA is TGTGCCAGCAGTCACGTGGGCGAGCAGTACTTC. Its protein product is CASSHVGEQYF.

In its sample, this clonotype was seen a few times. The rearrangement joins TRBV12-3 or TRBV12-4 to TRBJ1-6, with unresolved D. Trimming shortened V by 6 bases and J by 8 bases, and 14 bases separated the two germline ends. The CDR3 covers 14 residues. The CDR3 DNA reads as TGTGCCAGCAGGGTGACCGGTACCTATTCACCCCTCCACTTT. It codes for CASRVTGTYSPLHF.

The rearrangement uses TRBV6-1 and TRBJ2-5; perhaps TRBD2 as D (5 bases). CDR1 and CDR2 (germline): MNHNS, SASEGT. The CDR3 loop spans 11 amino acids. V was clipped by 2 bases and J by 11 bases, with 9 bases between them. The CDR3 DNA reads TGTGCCAGCAGTGAACCGGGCGGGCAGTACTTC. Amino acids: CASSEPGGQYF.

This clonotype turned up a few times. The V call is TRBV13, the J call TRBJ2-4; D gene ambiguous. Trimming shortened V by 1 base and J by 9 bases, and 10 bases separated the two germline ends. This CDR3 spans 13 amino acids. CDR1 is PRHDT, CDR2 FYEKMQ, per germline (reference sequence). CDR3 sequence reads: CASSLVSNSIQYF. The CDR3 bases are TGTGCCAGCAGCTTAGTCTCCAACTCCATTCAGTACTTC.

The sample holds a few counts of this clonotype. This sequence joins TRBV5-1 and TRBJ2-1; TRBD2 matches 11 bases. This CDR3 is built from 15 residues. The germline gives CDR1 SGHRS, CDR2 YFSETQ. The junction had 10 bases not matched to a gene; V was cut back by 7 bases and J by 7 bases. The CDR3 DNA follows: TGCGCCAGCCCACATGGACTAGCGGGCTATAATGAGCAGTTCTTC. Amino acids: CASPHGLAGYNEQFF.

The chain recombines TRBV5-1 with TRBJ1-1, with TRBD1 as a possible D gene (5 bases). The CDR3 loop spans 15 amino acids. Germline values: CDR1 SGHRS, CDR2 YFSETQ. V was trimmed by 3 bases and J by 6 bases, leaving 18 bases between them. The CDR3 DNA follows: TGCGCCAGCAGCTGGGCAGGAGGGGAAGGCGCTGAAGCTTTCTTT. This sequence encodes CASSWAGGEGAEAFF.

This clonotype was detected many times. J is TRBJ2-4 and V is TRBV20-1; TRBD2 aligns across 9 bases. V was pared by 4 bases and J by 9 bases, with 7 bases of the junction left unmatched. CDR3 length: 13 residues. Germline-derived CDR1 and CDR2 are DFQATT and SNEGSKA (reference sequence). The CDR3 reads CSATKRGVAIQYF. CDR3 coding DNA: TGCAGTGCTACCAAGCGGGGGGTAGCCATTCAGTACTTC.